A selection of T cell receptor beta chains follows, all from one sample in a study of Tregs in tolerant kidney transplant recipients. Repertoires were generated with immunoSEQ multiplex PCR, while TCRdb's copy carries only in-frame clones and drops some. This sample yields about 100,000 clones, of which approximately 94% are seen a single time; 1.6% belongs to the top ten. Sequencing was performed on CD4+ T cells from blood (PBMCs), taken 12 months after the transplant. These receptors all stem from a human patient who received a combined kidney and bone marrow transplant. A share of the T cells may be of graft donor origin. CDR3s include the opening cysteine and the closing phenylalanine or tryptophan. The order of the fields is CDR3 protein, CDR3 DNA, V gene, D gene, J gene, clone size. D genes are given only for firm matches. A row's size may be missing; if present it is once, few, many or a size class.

CDR3aa: CSASGNTEAFF; CDR3nt: TGCAGTGCTAGCGGGAACACTGAAGCTTTCTTT; v_gene: TRBV20-1; d_gene: -; j_gene: TRBJ1-1; abundance: -
CDR3aa: CASSMGGVTPLHF; CDR3nt: TGTGCCAGCAGTATGGGAGGGGTTACCCCCCTCCACTTT; v_gene: TRBV25-1; d_gene: -; j_gene: TRBJ1-6; abundance: -
CDR3aa: CASSSLAGFRINEQFF; CDR3nt: TGTGCCAGCAGTTCACTAGCGGGGTTTCGGATCAATGAGCAGTTCTTC; v_gene: TRBV2; d_gene: TRBD2; j_gene: TRBJ2-1; abundance: -
CDR3aa: CASSLLSNIQYF; CDR3nt: TGTGCCAGCAGTTTACTCTCAAACATTCAGTACTTC; v_gene: TRBV28; d_gene: -; j_gene: TRBJ2-4; abundance: -
CDR3aa: CSVGEGVGQPQHF; CDR3nt: TGCAGCGTTGGTGAAGGGGTAGGGCAGCCCCAGCATTTT; v_gene: TRBV29-1; d_gene: -; j_gene: TRBJ1-5; abundance: -
CDR3aa: CASSFLRAPYEQYF; CDR3nt: TGTGCCAGCAGCTTCCTCAGGGCCCCCTACGAGCAGTACTTC; v_gene: TRBV5-5; d_gene: -; j_gene: TRBJ2-7; abundance: -
CDR3aa: CASSLLAGGSGGRAEQFF; CDR3nt: TGTGCCAGCAGCCTCCTCGCCGGGGGCAGCGGGGGGCGAGCTGAGCAGTTCTTC; v_gene: TRBV9; d_gene: TRBD2; j_gene: TRBJ2-1; abundance: once
CDR3aa: CASSQANSYLGYTF; CDR3nt: TGCGCCAGCAGCCAGGCCAACAGTTACCTAGGCTACACCTTC; v_gene: TRBV4-1; d_gene: -; j_gene: TRBJ1-2; abundance: -
CDR3aa: CASSLMPGQYYEQYF; CDR3nt: TGTGCCAGCTCACTCATGCCGGGACAGTACTACGAGCAGTACTTC; v_gene: TRBV18; d_gene: TRBD1; j_gene: TRBJ2-7; abundance: once
CDR3aa: CASSGGFSGIKNIQYF; CDR3nt: TGTGCCAGCAGCGGAGGCTTTAGCGGGATCAAAAACATTCAGTACTTC; v_gene: TRBV9; d_gene: TRBD2; j_gene: TRBJ2-4; abundance: once
CDR3aa: CASSSLAGGTDTQYF; CDR3nt: TGCGCCAGCAGCTCTCTAGCGGGGGGCACAGATACGCAGTATTTT; v_gene: TRBV5-1; d_gene: TRBD2; j_gene: TRBJ2-3; abundance: -
CDR3aa: CASSSAGDGMVTEAFF; CDR3nt: TGTGCCAGCAGCTCGGCGGGGGACGGGATGGTCACTGAAGCTTTCTTT; v_gene: TRBV5-4; d_gene: -; j_gene: TRBJ1-1; abundance: -
CDR3aa: CATSRGDRVSNQPQHF; CDR3nt: TGTGCCACCAGCAGAGGGGACAGAGTAAGCAATCAGCCCCAGCATTTT; v_gene: TRBV15; d_gene: TRBD1; j_gene: TRBJ1-5; abundance: -
CDR3aa: CASSQGLAGLEETQYF; CDR3nt: TGTGCCAGCAGTCAGGGACTAGCGGGGCTTGAAGAGACCCAGTACTTC; v_gene: TRBV27; d_gene: TRBD2; j_gene: TRBJ2-5; abundance: -
CDR3aa: CASSKGQSTGELFF; CDR3nt: TGTGCCAGCAGCAAGGGACAGAGCACCGGGGAGCTGTTTTTT; v_gene: TRBV2; d_gene: TRBD1; j_gene: TRBJ2-2; abundance: -
CDR3aa: CASSYRRATDTQYF; CDR3nt: TGTGCCAGCAGTTACCGGCGGGCCACAGATACGCAGTATTTT; v_gene: TRBV6-5; d_gene: -; j_gene: TRBJ2-3; abundance: -
CDR3aa: CASSLGLAKSEQYF; CDR3nt: TGTGCCAGCAGCTTGGGACTAGCTAAGTCCGAGCAGTACTTC; v_gene: TRBV7-2; d_gene: TRBD2; j_gene: TRBJ2-7; abundance: -
CDR3aa: CASSLGQSYEQYF; CDR3nt: TGTGCCAGCAGCTTGGGACAGAGCTACGAGCAGTACTTC; v_gene: TRBV5-6; d_gene: -; j_gene: TRBJ2-7; abundance: -
CDR3aa: CASSRQGADGNGYTF; CDR3nt: TGTGCCAGCAGTAGACAGGGGGCGGATGGAAATGGCTACACCTTC; v_gene: TRBV11-3; d_gene: TRBD1; j_gene: TRBJ1-2; abundance: once
CDR3aa: CASSLRETQYF; CDR3nt: TGTGCCAGCAGCTTGCGGGAGACCCAGTACTTC; v_gene: TRBV11-3; d_gene: -; j_gene: TRBJ2-5; abundance: -